Presented here are 21 T cell receptor beta chains from one specimen sequenced in a study of blood T cell repertoires in COVID-19. The repertoire was sequenced with immunoSEQ multiplex PCR; TCRdb's copy has only in-frame clones and lacks some. In the table there are about 100,000 clones, over 75% of which are singletons. Sequenced: peripheral blood. The receptors stem from a man between 60 and 75 years old with acute or convalescent COVID-19.

Here the CDR3 reads CSASPGTGGTGELFF. The CDR3 DNA reads as TGCAGTGCTAGTCCCGGGACAGGGGGCACCGGGGAGCTGTTTTTT. The chain is built from TRBV20-1 and TRBJ2-2; TRBD1 aligns across 11 bases. The length of the CDR3 is 15 residues. J was trimmed by 4 bases and V by 3 bases; bases with no gene match: 4. Germline CDR1 DFQATT, CDR2 SNEGSKA (reference sequence).

V is TRBV12-3 or TRBV12-4 and J is TRBJ1-2, with 8 bases matching TRBD1. The CDR3 is 13 amino acids. Germline trimming cut 6 bases from V and 8 bases from J; bases unmatched to any gene: 8. The CDR3 loop reads CASRPTGVAGYTF. In DNA, the CDR3 is TGTGCCAGCAGGCCGACAGGGGTTGCAGGCTACACCTTC.

This chain connects TRBV15 to TRBJ2-3; 10 nucleotides align to TRBD1. Germline assignment: CDR1 LNHNV and CDR2 YYDKDF (reference sequence). The J segment lost 4 bases and the V segment lost 2 bases, leaving 9 bases of the junction unmatched. The CDR3 is 17 amino acids. In nucleotides, the CDR3 is TGTGCCACCAGCAGATTCGCGGGGGACAGGGGCCCAGATACGCAGTATTTT. Translated, it gives CATSRFAGDRGPDTQYF.

This clone was seen more than once but under ten times. The rearrangement joins TRBV2 to TRBJ1-5; D is perhaps TRBD1 (6 bases). Trimming took 8 bases from V and 1 from J, leaving 15 bases between them. Germline loops: CDR1 SNHLY, CDR2 FYNNEI. The CDR3 consists of 15 residues. This CDR3 is CASGLGGASNQPQHF. In nucleotides, the CDR3 is TGTGCCAGCGGTTTGGGGGGGGCCAGCAATCAGCCCCAGCATTTT.

V is TRBV9 and J is TRBJ2-6; no definite D call. Germline V CDR1 and CDR2: SGDLS, YYNGEE. V was trimmed by 0 bases and J by 0 bases, leaving 10 bases between them. The CDR3 is 17 residues long. CDR3 loop: CASSVEIPGSGANVLTF. CDR3 coding DNA: TGTGCCAGCAGCGTAGAAATCCCGGGCTCTGGGGCCAACGTCCTGACTTTC.

The chain combines TRBV5-1 with TRBJ1-5, with 9 bases aligning to TRBD1. CDR1 SGHRS and CDR2 YFSETQ come from the germline V gene. Losses at the gene ends were 4 bases for V and 3 bases for J; bases not matched to a gene: 5. The CDR3 sequence is 15 residues long. DNA of the CDR3: TGCGCCAGCAGCCCGGACAGGGGAAACAATCAGCCCCAGCATTTT. As protein: CASSPDRGNNQPQHF. Full variable domain (rest looked up from reference TRBV5-1 and TRBJ1-5): KAGVTQTPRYLIKTRGQQVTLSCSPISGHRSVSWYQQTPGQGLQFLFEYFSETQRNKGNFPGRFSGRQFSNSRSEMNVSTLELGDSALYLCASSPDRGNNQPQHFGDGTRLSIL.

The chain uses TRBV18 and TRBJ1-2; 10 bases are a match to TRBD1. The CDR3 has 13 amino acids. J was trimmed by 7 bases and V by 4 bases; bases with no gene match: 3. The germline CDR1 and CDR2 sequences are KGHSH and LQKENI. The CDR3 loop is CASSHRDRGGYTF. The CDR3 nucleotides read TGTGCCAGCTCACACCGGGACAGGGGTGGCTACACCTTC.

The chain links TRBV7-3 to TRBJ2-7; 9 positions agree with TRBD2. CDR1 is SGHTA, CDR2 FQGTGA, per germline. This CDR3 has 13 amino acids. Trimming took 4 bases from V and 6 from J; bases not matched to a gene: 4. The CDR3 DNA reads as TGTGCCAGCAGCTCCCAGCGGGGGGTCGAGCAGTACTTC. Residues: CASSSQRGVEQYF.

The CDR3 nucleotides read TGTGCCAGCCGAGGAACTTACATGAACACTGAAGCTTTCTTT. Translating gives CASRGTYMNTEAFF. This rearrangement joins TRBV2 to TRBJ1-1; D uncertain. V was pared by 8 bases and J by 0 bases, with 13 bases between. CDR1 and CDR2 (germline): SNHLY, FYNNEI. This CDR3 has 14 amino acids.

The chain joins TRBV6-6 to TRBJ2-1; tentative D call: TRBD2 (6 bases). Per germline, CDR1 MNHNY and CDR2 SVGAGI (reference sequence). The CDR3 consists of 13 residues. Trimming cost V 5 bases and J 2 bases, with 7 bases left between them. CDR3: CASSGGAYNEQFF. The DNA of the CDR3 is TGTGCCAGCAGTGGAGGGGCCTACAATGAGCAGTTCTTC.

V usage is TRBV5-1 and J usage is TRBJ1-6; TRBD1 aligns across 7 bases. CDR1 SGHRS and CDR2 YFSETQ come from the germline V gene. The V segment lost 1 base and the J segment 8 bases; nucleotides outside the gene matches: 6. The CDR3 extends over 15 amino acids. The CDR3 nucleotides are TGCGCCAGCAGCTTGACGGGGACAGAGGATTCACCCCTCCACTTT. Amino acid sequence: CASSLTGTEDSPLHF.

The chain couples TRBV2 to TRBJ2-3, with D maybe TRBD2 (5 bases). This CDR3 comprises 13 residues. V was clipped by 3 bases and J by 2 bases, with 6 bases between them. Germline assignment: CDR1 SNHLY and CDR2 FYNNEI. The CDR3 DNA sequence: TGTGCCAGCAGTGAGGGAGTCACAGATACGCAGTATTTT. It specifies CASSEGVTDTQYF. The variable domain in full, completed from reference TRBV2 and TRBJ2-3, reads EPEVTQTPSHQVTQMGQEVILRCVPISNHLYFYWYRQILGQKVEFLVSFYNNEISEKSEIFDDQFSVERPDGSNFTLKIRSTKLEDSAMYFCASSEGVTDTQYFGPGTRLTVL.

V and J are TRBV7-2 and TRBJ1-1; tentatively, D is TRBD1 (5 bases). The CDR3 loop spans 13 amino acids. The germline V gene encodes CDR1 SGHTA and CDR2 FQGNSA. V was cut by 7 bases and J by 1 base, with 10 bases left in between. CDR3 in DNA: TGTGCCAGCAAAAGCCAGGGGAACACTGAAGCTTTCTTT. Its protein is CASKSQGNTEAFF. Combining the CDR3 with reference TRBV7-2 and TRBJ1-1 gives the whole variable domain GAGVSQSPSNKVTEKGKDVELRCDPISGHTALYWYRQSLGQGLEFLIYFQGNSAPDKSGLPSDRFSAERTGGSVSTLTIQRTQQEDSAVYLCASKSQGNTEAFFGQGTRLTVV.

This chain joins TRBV3-1 (or the pseudogene TRBV3-2) and TRBJ1-1; no clear D. Germline assignment: CDR1 LGHDT and CDR2 YNNKEL (reference sequence). Trimming cost V 1 base and J 6 bases, with 6 bases left between them. The CDR3 spans 12 residues. This CDR3 reads CASSQAGAEAFF. DNA of the CDR3: TGTGCCAGCAGCCAAGCCGGGGCTGAAGCTTTCTTT.

The V gene is TRBV4-2, the J gene TRBJ2-5; 7 bases match TRBD1. The germline CDR1 and CDR2 sequences are LGHNA and YNFKEQ. CDR3 size: 17 residues. J was trimmed by 5 bases and V by 0 bases; bases with no gene match: 12. The CDR3 spells CASSQEVRGPVGETQYF. The DNA for the CDR3 is TGTGCCAGCAGCCAAGAAGTGAGGGGGCCGGTCGGGGAGACCCAGTACTTC.

The rearrangement uses TRBV6-5 and TRBJ1-1; D may be TRBD1 (6 bases). The germline V gene encodes CDR1 MNHEY and CDR2 SVGAGI. The length of the CDR3 is 14 residues. Trimming stripped 2 bases from V and 0 bases from J, with 7 bases between. As DNA, the CDR3 is TGTGCCAGCAGTTACGACAGGATGAACACTGAAGCTTTCTTT. Its translation: CASSYDRMNTEAFF.

The J gene is TRBJ2-7, the V gene TRBV4-2, with a weak D call TRBD1 (5 bases). Looked up from germline, CDR1 is LGHNA and CDR2 is YNFKEQ. V was cut by 3 bases and J by 6 bases, with 12 bases left in between. The CDR3 sequence is 13 residues long. The CDR3 reads CASSHSDKLEQYF. DNA of the CDR3: TGTGCCAGCAGCCACTCGGACAAGCTCGAGCAGTACTTC.

The J gene is TRBJ1-5, the V gene TRBV7-9, with a possible D match to TRBD1 (5 bases). Per germline, CDR1 SEHNR and CDR2 FQNEAQ (reference sequence). Trimming took off 2 bases at V and 6 bases at J, with 11 bases between the two ends. The CDR3 runs to 14 residues. CDR3 in DNA: TGTGCCAGCAGCTTATCAGGGCACCTTCAGCCCCAGCATTTT. Amino acids: CASSLSGHLQPQHF.

This sequence joins TRBV5-1 and TRBJ2-1, with 11 bases matching TRBD2. After removal of 4 bases from V and 2 bases from J, the junction contained 5 bases not matched to a gene. The CDR3 contains 16 residues. The germline CDR1 and CDR2 sequences are SGHRS and YFSETQ. The CDR3 region is CASSQGLAATYNEQFF. The CDR3 DNA reads as TGCGCCAGCAGCCAGGGACTAGCGGCTACCTACAATGAGCAGTTCTTC.

The rearrangement links TRBV11-3 to TRBJ2-2; TRBD2 is a possible D gene (6 bases). The germline V gene has CDR1 SGHNT and CDR2 YENEEA. The CDR3 length is 14 residues. V shed 3 bases and J shed 1 base, with 6 bases lying between them. For the CDR3, the DNA is TGTGCCAGCAGCTTCGGGGGGAACACCGGGGAGCTGTTTTTT. It encodes CASSFGGNTGELFF. The variable domain in full, with the rest retrieved from reference TRBV11-3 and TRBJ2-2, is EAGVVQSPRYKIIEKKQPVAFWCNPISGHNTLYWYLQNLGQGPELLIRYENEEAVDDSQLPKDRFSAERLKGVDSTLKIQPAELGDSAVYLCASSFGGNTGELFFGEGSRLTVL.

The rearrangement joins TRBV24-1 to TRBJ2-5, with a weak D call TRBD1 (6 bases). V gave up 3 bases and J gave up 5 bases, with 15 bases separating them. There are 15 residues in the CDR3. Germline V lookup: CDR1 KGHDR, CDR2 SFDVKD. CDR3 sequence: CATSDGTSTWETQYF. CDR3 DNA sequence: TGTGCCACCAGTGATGGGACAAGTACTTGGGAGACCCAGTACTTC.